Below are 18 T cell receptor beta chains sequenced from a single sample in a study of T cell repertoires in cytomegalovirus infection. A single record per CDR3 protein comes from TCRdb applying MiXCR to the reads. Counted here are about 440,000 distinct CDR3 sequences, approximately 31% occurring once; the ten biggest clones make up roughly 13%. The sample was PBMCs. Receptors originate from a human donor in good health (CMV status not recorded). Some clones in this sample may be carry-over from other donors' samples.

Note on this clonotype: A much larger clonotype is one base distant, so this may be a read error. The J gene is TRBJ2-7, the V gene TRBV7-8; D possibly corresponds to TRBD2 (5 bases). The germline CDR1 and CDR2 sequences are SGHVS and FQNEAQ. This CDR3 is 12 amino acids long. CDR3 loop: CASSQLGNEQSF. In DNA form, the CDR3 reads TGTGCCAGCAGCCAACTAGGGAACGAGCAGTCCTTC.

This clonotype was seen ten or more times. This rearrangement joins TRBV7-9 to TRBJ1-5; tentative D call: TRBD1 (5 bases). The CDR3 spans 13 residues. V shed 5 bases and J shed 4 bases, with 9 bases lying between them. In germline, CDR1 is SEHNR, CDR2 FQNEAQ (reference sequence). The CDR3 is CASSSGGNQPQHF. The CDR3 nucleotides read TGTGCCAGCAGCAGCGGGGGGAATCAGCCCCAGCATTTT.

This clonotype has at least ten counts. V usage is TRBV15 and J usage is TRBJ1-3, with D perhaps matching TRBD1 (6 bases). The length of the CDR3 is 14 residues. Looked up from germline, CDR1 is LNHNV and CDR2 is YYDKDF (reference sequence). V was cut by 3 bases and J by 4 bases, with 10 bases left in between. CDR3 sequence: CATSSGGPGNTIYF. CDR3 in DNA: TGTGCCACCAGCAGTGGGGGCCCGGGAAACACCATATATTTT.

This clonotype has just one count. An end of the junction differs from the germline gene, which may be a read error. CDR3 bases: TGTGCCAGAAGCTTAGCCCCCCCGTGCGGGGGGGCCAACGAGCAGTACTTC. Its protein is CARSLAPPCGGANEQYF. V usage is TRBV7-6 and J usage is TRBJ2-7; 9 bases agree with TRBD2. The CDR3 extends over 17 amino acids. Germline assignment: CDR1 SGHVS and CDR2 FNYEAQ.

On this clonotype itself: Since a much larger clone is just one base distant, this may be a read error. The CDR3 reads CASSLTQNTEALF. In nucleotides, the CDR3 is TGTGCCAGCAGCTTAACACAGAACACTGAAGCTTTATTT. The chain joins TRBV7-6 to TRBJ1-1; no clear D gene. Germline loops: CDR1 SGHVS, CDR2 FNYEAQ. The CDR3 covers 13 residues.

The J gene is TRBJ2-7, the V gene TRBV27; a weak D match, TRBD1 (6 bases). The length of the CDR3 is 15 residues. Germline V gene data show CDR1 as MNHEY and CDR2 as SMNVEV (reference sequence). The V and J ends lost 3 bases and 2 bases respectively, with 14 bases between them. CDR3 nucleotide sequence: TGTGCCAGCAGTTTGACAGGAGAGTGGGCCTACGAGCAGTACTTC. It specifies CASSLTGEWAYEQYF.

The chain couples TRBV15 to TRBJ2-7; 7 bases map to TRBD2. Germline CDR1 LNHNV, CDR2 YYDKDF (reference sequence). With 5 bases clipped from V and 1 base from J, the junction kept 11 bases outside the gene matches. The CDR3 length is 16 residues. CDR3 protein: CATSSKRGRESYEQYF. The CDR3 DNA reads TGTGCCACCAGCTCCAAGCGGGGTAGAGAATCCTACGAGCAGTACTTC.

The chain carries TRBV6-5 and TRBJ2-7; 7 bases are a match to TRBD1. CDR1 is MNHEY, CDR2 SVGAGI, per germline. The CDR3 has 18 residues. J gave up 6 bases and V 0 bases, and 17 bases lay outside the gene matches. The CDR3 loop is CASSYSLGDRARVREQYF. DNA of the CDR3: TGTGCCAGCAGTTACTCCCTGGGTGACAGGGCAAGGGTGCGCGAGCAGTACTTC.

Ten or more counts support this clonotype. The chain combines TRBV7-2 with TRBJ1-1, with unresolved D. V lost 1 base, J lost 1 base, and 10 bases lay in between. The germline gives CDR1 SGHTA, CDR2 FQGNSA. The CDR3 is 15 amino acids. The CDR3 spells CASSLGRLTNTEAFF. CDR3 nucleotides: TGTGCCAGCAGCTTAGGACGGCTGACGAACACTGAAGCTTTCTTT.

On this clonotype itself: The CDR3 does not close with the conserved phenylalanine or tryptophan, likely indicating a read error. V usage is TRBV19 and J usage is TRBJ2-7, with 8 bases matching TRBD2. Germline V gene data show CDR1 as LNHDA and CDR2 as SQIVND (reference sequence). V was clipped by 6 bases and J by 3 bases; unmatched bases: 7. The CDR3 extends over 14 amino acids. CDR3 nucleotide sequence: TGTGCCAGTAGCTCCAATCGGGAGGGCTACGAGCAGTACTTA. Amino acid sequence: CASSSNREGYEQYL.

This chain connects TRBV6-5 to TRBJ2-2; 11 bases map to TRBD1. The CDR3 runs 20 residues. The trim removed 0 bases at V and 7 bases at J, leaving 16 bases unmatched. From germline, CDR1 is MNHEY and CDR2 SVGAGI. As DNA, the CDR3 is TGTGCCAGCAGTTACTCCGGGACAGGGGGACTATCCCGACGGGGCGGGGAGCTGTTTTTT. Amino acids: CASSYSGTGGLSRRGGELFF.

The chain is built from TRBV29-1 and TRBJ1-1; a possible D gene is TRBD1 (6 bases). Trimming removed 5 bases at V and 5 bases at J, with 24 bases between. The CDR3 consists of 16 residues. Germline CDR1 and CDR2: SQVTM and ANQGSEA. This chain's CDR3 is CSVTKIGGGAGTEAFF. DNA of the CDR3: TGCAGCGTTACCAAAATTGGGGGGGGGGCCGGAACTGAAGCTTTCTTT.

V is TRBV19 and J is TRBJ2-3; D unclear. The V gene lost 5 bases and the J gene lost 0 bases, with 9 bases spanning the gap. The CDR3 is made up of 14 amino acids. Germline lookup yields CDR1 LNHDA and CDR2 SQIVND (reference sequence). The CDR3 loop is CASSGISSTDTQYF. The DNA of the CDR3 is TGTGCCAGTAGTGGAATCTCCAGCACAGATACGCAGTATTTT.

There are a few counts of this clonotype. The chain employs TRBV11-2 and TRBJ2-7, with D possibly TRBD1 on 6 matching bases. Germline V lookup: CDR1 SGHAT, CDR2 FQNNGV. Deletions cut 2 bases from V and 2 bases from J, with 10 bases between. The CDR3 has 14 amino acids. Here the CDR3 DNA reads TGTGCCAGCAGCTTACTGACAGGAACCTACGAGCAGTACTTC. This encodes CASSLLTGTYEQYF.

The CDR3 coding sequence is TGTGCCAGCAGTTTCCCCTATGGCTACACCTTC. Its protein is CASSFPYGYTF. V is TRBV28 and J is TRBJ1-2; D unresolved. CDR1 is MDHEN, CDR2 SYDVKM, per germline. This CDR3 has 11 amino acids. V shed 3 bases and J shed 4 bases, with 3 bases lying between them.

The chain combines TRBV5-5 with TRBJ1-1; D is undetermined. Germline V lookup: CDR1 SGHKS, CDR2 YYEKEE (reference sequence). The CDR3 consists of 12 residues. The V and J ends lost 3 bases and 9 bases respectively, with 12 bases between them. CDR3 nucleotide sequence: TGTGCCAGCAGCTCCATGACCGCTCAAGCTTTCTTT. Translation gives CASSSMTAQAFF.

The J gene is TRBJ2-3, the V gene TRBV28, with D unresolved. V gave up 3 bases and J gave up 0 bases, with 10 bases separating them. CDR1 and CDR2 (germline): MDHEN, SYDVKM. The CDR3 is 15 amino acids. CDR3 nucleotides: TGTGCCAGCAGTTTCATTAGTACAAGCACAGATACGCAGTATTTT. The encoded protein is CASSFISTSTDTQYF.

This clonotype was seen a handful of times. This chain joins TRBV15 and TRBJ2-3; D gene unclear. Germline V gene lookup returns CDR1 LNHNV and CDR2 YYDKDF (reference sequence). V lost 2 bases and J 3 bases, leaving 6 bases between the germline ends. This CDR3 region has 13 residues. CDR3 sequence (DNA): TGTGCCACCAGCAGACCACTTACAGATACGCAGTATTTT. Translation: CATSRPLTDTQYF.